The 6 T cell receptor beta chains below all came from one sample that was sequenced in a study of vaccination and CD4 T cells after COVID-19. Their cognate antigens are unknown. Treatment described: roughly ten-day PBMC culture with coronavirus spike peptide pools or control peptides (ViraFEST assay). Researchers used the Oncomine TCR Beta short-read assay to sequence DNA from cultured CD4+ T cells. TCRdb analysed the PCR reads with MiXCR anew, one entry per CDR3 protein. The sample has roughly 20,000 distinct CDR3 sequences; around 44% are singletons. The sample was CD4+ T cells from blood, cultured in vitro, taken before SARS-CoV-2 vaccination. The receptors originated from a human donor who had recovered from COVID-19.

V and J are TRBV4-2 and TRBJ2-7; 12 positions match TRBD1. Germline trimming cut 1 base from V and 6 bases from J; bases unmatched to any gene: 4. Looked up from germline, CDR1 is LGHNA and CDR2 is YNFKEQ. There are 15 residues in the CDR3. CDR3 in DNA: TGTGCCAGCAGCCAAGCGGGACAGGGGGCCCTCGAGCAGTACTTC. This translates into CASSQAGQGALEQYF.

The rearrangement uses TRBV5-1 and TRBJ2-5; tentatively, D is TRBD2 (6 bases). Trimming cost V 4 bases and J 5 bases, with 12 bases left between them. This CDR3 comprises 13 residues. The germline gives CDR1 SGHRS, CDR2 YFSETQ. The CDR3 reads CASSLRRGETQYF. In DNA, the CDR3 is TGCGCCAGCAGCCTAAGGCGGGGTGAGACCCAGTACTTC.

CDR3 region: CASSGTGANQPQHF. CDR3 bases: TGTGCCAGCAGTGGGACAGGGGCTAATCAGCCCCAGCATTTT. The chain links TRBV12-3 or TRBV12-4 to TRBJ1-5; 10 positions agree with TRBD1. V lost 5 bases, J lost 4 bases, and 2 bases stayed unmatched. This CDR3 has 14 amino acids.

This clonotype occurred a few times. For the CDR3, the DNA is TGCAGTGCTAGAGATGTACCGGCAATCTCCTACAATGAGCAGTTCTTC. It codes for CSARDVPAISYNEQFF. The V and J genes are TRBV20-1 and TRBJ2-1; D unclear. Germline V gene sequence: CDR1 DFQATT, CDR2 SNEGSKA (reference sequence). V was trimmed by 0 bases and J by 0 bases, leaving 12 bases between them. The CDR3 is 16 residues long.

This clonotype was observed a handful of times. The chain uses TRBV6-1 and TRBJ1-2; the D gene is possibly TRBD1 (6 bases). The length of the CDR3 is 14 residues. V was shortened by 6 bases and J by 4 bases, with 15 bases between the two germline ends. Germline V lookup: CDR1 MNHNS, CDR2 SASEGT. The DNA of the CDR3 is TGTGCCAGCAGGGTGGACAGCCTCCGCTATGGCTACACCTTC. Its translation is CASRVDSLRYGYTF.

The V gene is TRBV7-2, the J gene TRBJ1-2, with unresolved D. Per germline, CDR1 SGHTA and CDR2 FQGNSA. The V gene lost 5 bases and the J gene lost 4 bases, with 17 bases spanning the gap. CDR3 size: 15 residues. The DNA of the CDR3 is TGTGCCAGCAGCAAGGCGGGCAGGAGACCCTATGGCTACACCTTC. Amino acids: CASSKAGRRPYGYTF.